The 20 T cell receptor beta chains below come from one sample, sequenced in a study of pediatric ulcerative colitis. During colonoscopy, one to two rectal pinch biopsies were collected. Sequencing was performed with immunoSEQ multiplex PCR; in TCRdb, only in-frame clones are kept and a portion is missing. This table holds more than 9,000 clones, approximately 85% found once. What was sequenced was gut tissue. All receptors come from a girl aged 10-17 years who was a control in a study of pediatric ulcerative colitis.

The chain is built from TRBV5-1 and TRBJ1-3; the D is unclear. Germline V gives CDR1 SGHRS, CDR2 YFSETQ. V was pared by 4 bases and J by 2 bases, with 16 bases between. The CDR3 is 16 residues long. This CDR3 is CASSKGKGETGNTIYF. For the CDR3, the DNA is TGCGCCAGCAGCAAAGGGAAGGGAGAGACTGGAAACACCATATATTTT.

The V and J genes are TRBV7-9 and TRBJ1-5; D remains unclear. V lost 5 bases and J lost 3, with 11 bases in between. CDR1 is SEHNR, CDR2 FQNEAQ, per germline (reference sequence). The CDR3 has 14 residues. This CDR3 is CASSAGSYNQPQHF. In DNA form, the CDR3 reads TGTGCCAGCAGCGCGGGGAGCTACAATCAGCCCCAGCATTTT. The full variable domain, completed using reference TRBV7-9 and TRBJ1-5, is DTGVSQNPRHKITKRGQNVTFRCDPISEHNRLYWYRQTLGQGPEFLTYFQNEAQLEKSRLLSDRFSAERPKGSFSTLEIQRTEQGDSAMYLCASSAGSYNQPQHFGDGTRLSIL.

The V gene is TRBV15, the J gene TRBJ1-2, with 11 bases fitting TRBD1. This CDR3 comprises 16 residues. The J segment lost 4 bases and the V segment lost 1 base, leaving 5 bases of the junction unmatched. The germline V gene encodes CDR1 LNHNV and CDR2 YYDKDF (reference sequence). In nucleotides, the CDR3 is TGTGCCACCAGCAGAGCCGGCGGACAGGGGGCCTATGGCTACACCTTC. Translating it yields CATSRAGGQGAYGYTF. The full variable domain, in which reference TRBV15 and TRBJ1-2 provide the parts outside the CDR3, is DAMVIQNPRYQVTQFGKPVTLSCSQTLNHNVMYWYQQKSSQAPKLLFHYYDKDFNNEADTPDNFQSRRPNTSFCFLDIRSPGLGDTAMYLCATSRAGGQGAYGYTFGSGTRLTVV.

This rearrangement joins TRBV4-3 to TRBJ1-5, with D possibly TRBD1 on 5 matching bases. The V end was cut by 4 bases, the J end by 0 bases, with 16 bases between. The CDR3 totals 17 residues. Germline assignment: CDR1 LGHNA and CDR2 YSLEER. The CDR3 nucleotides read TGCGCCAGCAGCCCTACCTGGGGGGGGAATAGCAATCAGCCCCAGCATTTT. Encoded protein: CASSPTWGGNSNQPQHF.

V and J are TRBV19 and TRBJ2-7; TRBD1 matches at 12 bases. Germline trimming cut 5 bases from V and 7 bases from J; bases unmatched to any gene: 6. CDR1 is LNHDA and CDR2 is SQIVND in the germline V gene (reference sequence). The CDR3 has 14 amino acids. CDR3 residues: CASSSGQGAGEQYF. Here the CDR3 DNA reads TGTGCCAGTAGTTCGGGACAGGGGGCCGGAGAGCAGTACTTC.

CDR3 amino acids: CASSLYSQETQYF. CDR3 nucleotide sequence: TGTGCCAGCAGCTTATACTCCCAAGAGACCCAGTACTTC. This chain connects TRBV7-6 to TRBJ2-5; D uncertain. The CDR3 has 13 residues. The germline V gene encodes CDR1 SGHVS and CDR2 FNYEAQ. V lost 2 bases to trimming and J lost 1 base, with 5 bases between them. The whole variable domain, remainder taken from reference TRBV7-6 and TRBJ2-5, is GAGVSQSPRYKVTKRGQDVALRCDPISGHVSLYWYRQALGQGPEFLTYFNYEAQQDKSGLPNDRFSAERPEGSISTLTIQRTEQRDSAMYRCASSLYSQETQYFGPGTRLLVL.

The chain couples TRBV9 to TRBJ1-3; D gene unclear. Trimming took off 4 bases at V and 0 bases at J, with 11 bases between the two ends. CDR1 is SGDLS, CDR2 YYNGEE, per germline. This CDR3 contains 15 residues. Written as DNA, the CDR3 is TGTGCCAGCAGCCCCCCCCAGAGCTCTGGAAACACCATATATTTT. Amino acids: CASSPPQSSGNTIYF.

V is TRBV28 and J is TRBJ2-5; 13 bases are a match to TRBD2. CDR3 size: 19 residues. The ends lost 5 bases at V and 2 bases at J; junction bases unmatched: 14. Germline CDR1 reads MDHEN; CDR2 reads SYDVKM. The CDR3 DNA reads as TGTGCCAGCAGTCCGAAAACGGGACTAGCGGGACTAGCACAAGAGACCCAGTACTTC. This encodes CASSPKTGLAGLAQETQYF.

This chain connects TRBV14 to TRBJ2-7; tentative D call: TRBD2 (6 bases). Germline V gene lookup returns CDR1 SGHDN and CDR2 FVKESK. V shed 4 bases and J shed 3 bases, with 22 bases lying between them. The CDR3 consists of 17 residues. Here the CDR3 reads CASSPRPGLRDVYEQYF. The CDR3 DNA sequence: TGTGCCAGCAGCCCCAGACCTGGTCTGCGGGACGTCTACGAGCAGTACTTC.

The rearrangement joins TRBV9 to TRBJ2-1; TRBD2 agrees at 11 bases. The CDR3 has 17 residues. The germline CDR1 and CDR2 sequences are SGDLS and YYNGEE. J lost 8 bases, V lost 7 bases, and 17 bases had no gene match. The DNA of the CDR3 is TGTGCCAGCCATGGGGGGGCGACTAGCGGGAAAGTCGATGAGCAGTTCTTC. Translated, it gives CASHGGATSGKVDEQFF.

The chain recombines TRBV21-1 with TRBJ2-7. TRBV21-1 is recorded as a pseudogene. The CDR3 spans 11 residues. CDR3 sequence (DNA): TGTGCCAGCAGTCGAATCCACGAGCAGTACTTC. Its protein product is CASSRIHEQYF.

The chain recombines TRBV15 with TRBJ2-7; 12 bases match TRBD2. The CDR3 spans 15 residues. Germline assignment: CDR1 LNHNV and CDR2 YYDKDF (reference sequence). The V and J ends lost 3 bases and 3 bases, in that order; junction bases with no gene match: 3. The CDR3, as DNA: TGTGCCACCAGCAGCGGGACTAGCGGGCGCTACGAGCAGTACTTC. Amino acids: CATSSGTSGRYEQYF.

This clone has only one observation. This chain links TRBV30 with TRBJ1-1, with unresolved D. The germline V gene encodes CDR1 GTSNPN and CDR2 SVGIG (reference sequence). Deletions cut 0 bases from V and 0 bases from J, with 8 bases between. The CDR3 consists of 14 residues. Here the CDR3 reads CAWSVTPLNTEAFF. The CDR3 DNA sequence: TGTGCCTGGAGTGTAACGCCCTTGAACACTGAAGCTTTCTTT. The whole variable domain, remainder taken from reference TRBV30 and TRBJ1-1, is SQTIHQWPATLVQPVGSPLSLECTVEGTSNPNLYWYRQAAGRGLQLLFYSVGIGQISSEVPQNLSASRPQDRQFILSSKKLLLSDSGFYLCAWSVTPLNTEAFFGQGTRLTVV.

The rearrangement uses TRBV27 and TRBJ2-1; TRBD2 aligns across 7 bases. The CDR3 has 15 amino acids. Germline CDR1 reads MNHEY; CDR2 reads SMNVEV (reference sequence). The V and J ends lost 8 bases and 7 bases, in that order; junction bases with no gene match: 14. In nucleotides, the CDR3 is TGTGCCAGCCAAAAAGCGGGAAAGGGGCCAAATGAGCAGTTCTTC. Translating gives CASQKAGKGPNEQFF.

The chain links TRBV5-1 to TRBJ2-7; a possible D gene is TRBD1 (5 bases). Germline V gene sequence: CDR1 SGHRS, CDR2 YFSETQ. The CDR3 covers 14 residues. V was clipped by 3 bases and J by 2 bases, with 12 bases between them. CDR3: CASSSDTNPYEQYF. CDR3 nucleotide sequence: TGCGCCAGCAGCTCGGACACCAATCCCTACGAGCAGTACTTC.

The rearrangement uses TRBV6-5 and TRBJ2-7; D call uncertain. The CDR3 consists of 13 residues. The germline CDR1 and CDR2 sequences are MNHEY and SVGAGI. V lost 5 bases and J 0 bases, leaving 8 bases between the germline ends. The CDR3 protein is CASSEDGSYEQYF. CDR3 in DNA: TGTGCCAGCAGTGAGGATGGCTCCTACGAGCAGTACTTC.

In DNA, the CDR3 is TGTGCCAGCAGTTACGGGACAGGGAGTCAGCCCCAGCATTTT. It translates to CASSYGTGSQPQHF. The chain recombines TRBV6-6 with TRBJ1-5, with TRBD1 identical over 9 bases. V was clipped by 2 bases and J by 6 bases; unmatched bases: 2. The CDR3 contains 14 residues. From germline, CDR1 is MNHNY and CDR2 SVGAGI (reference sequence).

The chain combines TRBV7-2 with TRBJ2-1, with 13 positions matching TRBD2. The CDR3 extends over 15 amino acids. J lost 4 bases, V lost 5 bases, and 2 bases had no gene match. The germline CDR1 and CDR2 sequences are SGHTA and FQGNSA. CDR3 region: CASSQLAGGYNEQFF. In DNA form, the CDR3 reads TGTGCCAGCAGCCAACTAGCGGGAGGGTACAATGAGCAGTTCTTC.

V and J are TRBV2 and TRBJ2-7; D uncertain. V dropped 8 bases and J dropped 2 bases, with 10 bases sitting between them. The germline gives CDR1 SNHLY, CDR2 FYNNEI. The CDR3 has 12 amino acids. CDR3 region: CASAEGPYEQYF. For the CDR3, the DNA is TGTGCCAGCGCGGAAGGTCCCTACGAGCAGTACTTC.

This clone was counted once. The J gene is TRBJ2-2, the V gene TRBV30, with 9 bases identical to TRBD1. The length of the CDR3 is 14 residues. Trimming cost V 0 bases and J 7 bases; bases outside gene matches: 3. Germline-derived CDR1 and CDR2 are GTSNPN and SVGIG (reference sequence). The CDR3 is CAWSVQGASGELFF. DNA of the CDR3: TGTGCCTGGAGTGTACAGGGGGCTAGCGGGGAGCTGTTTTTT.